This section outlines one T cell receptor (beta chain) sequence together with its context. This clonotype was seen repeatedly, ten times or more. Its binding antigen is unknown. No quality values exist for individual bases; no much larger clone is one base distant. From the germline V gene (reference sequence), CDR1 is SGHKS and CDR2 is YYEKEE. Relative to germline, V is 0 bases shorter and J is 7 bases shorter, with 13 bases between their ends. Measured from the cysteine to the phenylalanine, the CDR3 is 14 residues long. CDR3 DNA is the only sequence kept; it has 42 bases, read in frame from the first base. The data are from a study of early T cells in non-severe SARS-CoV-2 infection (dated by TCRdb to the early 2020s). General notes on the study: Because TCR sequencing relied on bulk RNA taken from unsorted whole blood, pairing of alpha and beta chains was not possible. Broader findings and caveats from the paper: Matching against VDJdb was skewed toward anti-spike CD8 responses, likely underestimated virus-specific expansions, and missed private and CD4 specificities.

Set within a cohort of healthcare workers in London, UK, this nested case-control study involved weekly PCR testing of nasopharyngeal swabs along with blood sampling. Between 23 and 31 March 2020, the week of the UK lockdown, healthcare workers were enrolled and then followed up weekly for as long as 16 weeks. Libraries were prepared through 5' RACE. TCRdb records NextSeq 500 as the sequencer. In the TCR library protocol, unique molecular identifiers were attached to individual cDNA molecules to correct for PCR bias and sequencing error. Both TCR alpha and beta chains were sequenced, and tight co-correlation was observed between alpha and beta sequence abundances in each sample. As for the authors' bioinformatics: Decombinator V4 was used to annotate the V gene, J gene and CDR3 of the TCR sequences. Expanded TCRs were defined as changing significantly between any two time points under a Poisson model with p below 0.0001. TCR abundances were normalised to the total number of TCRs sequenced per sample and were expressed as counts per million. TRAV1-2 paired with TRAJ12, TRAJ20 or TRAJ33 defined MAIT TCRs, while TRAV10 paired with TRAJ18 defined iNKT TCRs. VDJdb, accessed 1 November 2021, was searched for CMV, EBV and SARS-CoV-2 annotated TCRs, excluding TCRs annotated for multiple antigens. TCRdb redid the processing of the public reads, applying fastp at Q25 and MiXCR, and retained in-frame beta chains. Every entry covers one CDR3 protein and lists the most common genes and DNA from its rows. In this record, the V and J calls reflect TCRdb's handling and not the investigators' own analysis. This sample lists roughly 35,000 distinct CDR3 sequences; approximately 5% were detected once. The ten largest account for roughly 25% of the sample.

This TCR was sampled from an adult who was a healthcare worker with PCR-confirmed SARS-CoV-2 infection or an uninfected control (not recorded which). This chain is built from TRBV5-5 and TRBJ1-2; a confident D gene designation cannot be given. The specimen sequenced was whole blood. The CDR3 region: CASSLEDGPIGYTF. The DNA reads TGTGCCAGCAGCTTGGAGGACGGGCCTATTGGCTACACCTTC. The full variable domain, completed from the reference TRBV5-5 and TRBJ1-2 proteins outside the CDR3, reads DAGVTQSPTHLIKTRGQQVTLRCSPISGHKSVSWYQQVLGQGPQFIFQYYEKEERGRGNFPDRFSARQFPNYSSELNVNALLLGDSALYLCASSLEDGPIGYTFGSGTRLTVV.